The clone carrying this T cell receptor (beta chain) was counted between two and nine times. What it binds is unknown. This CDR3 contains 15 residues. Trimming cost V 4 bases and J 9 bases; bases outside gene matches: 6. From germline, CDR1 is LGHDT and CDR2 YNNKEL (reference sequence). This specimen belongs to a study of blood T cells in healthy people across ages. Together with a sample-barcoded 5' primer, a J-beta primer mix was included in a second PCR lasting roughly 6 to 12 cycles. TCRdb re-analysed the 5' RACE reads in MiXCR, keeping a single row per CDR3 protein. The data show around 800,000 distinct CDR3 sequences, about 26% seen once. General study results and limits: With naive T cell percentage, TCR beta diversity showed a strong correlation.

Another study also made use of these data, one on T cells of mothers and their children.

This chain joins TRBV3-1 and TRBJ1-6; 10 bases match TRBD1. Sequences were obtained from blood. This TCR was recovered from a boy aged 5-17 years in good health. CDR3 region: CASSRHRDRGSPLHF. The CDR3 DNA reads TGTGCCAGCAGCCGACATCGGGACAGGGGTTCACCCCTCCACTTT.